The rows below give T cell receptor beta chains drawn from one sample of a study of T-cell memory formation after mild COVID-19. One entry per CDR3 protein, called by TCRdb with MiXCR from the 5' RACE reads. The sample holds approximately 260,000 distinct CDR3 sequences, approximately 15% seen once. What was sequenced was PBMCs or a T cell subset sorted from them (not recorded which). These receptor sequences come from a man younger than 30 who had mild COVID-19 (a few samples of this study predate the infection). Cell type and time point are not known. The CDR3 runs from the conserved cysteine through the conserved F or W. The order of the fields is V gene, J gene, clone size, CDR3 length, D gene, CDR3 protein, CDR3 DNA. The D gene is left open where the match is weak. Not all rows give a size; the values are once, few, many and, for expanded clones, a class.

TRBV27	TRBJ2-5	-	17	-	CASSLFPDGGGTETQYF	TGTGCCAGCAGTTTATTCCCTGACGGAGGGGGTACGGAGACCCAGTACTTC
TRBV7-9	TRBJ1-2	-	11	-	CASSPRTGYTF	TGTGCCAGCAGCCCGCGGACCGGCTACACCTTC
TRBV7-2	TRBJ2-1	-	15	TRBD2	CASSFLLAGDNEQFF	TGTGCCAGCAGCTTCCTTCTAGCGGGGGACAATGAGCAGTTCTTC
TRBV20-1	TRBJ1-5	few	14	TRBD1	CSARDDRGGQPQHF	TGCAGTGCTAGAGACGACAGGGGAGGTCAGCCCCAGCATTTT
TRBV5-1	TRBJ1-1	few	17	TRBD1	CASSAGTGGDWDTEAFF	TGCGCCAGCAGCGCCGGGACAGGGGGAGATTGGGACACTGAAGCTTTCTTT
TRBV7-9	TRBJ2-7	many	14	-	CASSLQSSSYEQYF	TGTGCCAGCAGCTTACAGAGTAGCTCCTACGAGCAGTACTTC
TRBV5-8	TRBJ2-3	few	16	-	CASSWRGREATDTQYF	TGTGCCAGCAGCTGGCGCGGCAGGGAGGCCACAGATACGCAGTATTTT
TRBV27	TRBJ1-6	few	14	-	CASSFNGADSPLHF	TGTGCCAGCAGTTTTAATGGGGCAGATTCACCCCTCCACTTT
TRBV18	TRBJ1-5	few	14	-	CASSPAGAGQPQHF	TGTGCCAGCTCACCAGCAGGGGCGGGTCAGCCCCAGCATTTT
TRBV29-1	TRBJ2-7	-	14	-	CSVEDIGNEYEQYF	TGCAGCGTTGAAGATATAGGCAACGAATACGAGCAGTACTTC
TRBV7-2	TRBJ2-1	-	16	-	CASSFIGGGAYNEQFF	TGTGCCAGCAGCTTTATTGGGGGGGGCGCCTACAATGAGCAGTTCTTC
TRBV5-1	TRBJ1-6	few	17	-	CASSLGLRQGGNSPLHF	TGCGCCAGCAGCTTGGGATTGCGGCAGGGCGGTAATTCACCCCTCCACTTT
TRBV7-3	TRBJ2-7	-	15	TRBD2	CASRSDRGGFYEQYF	TGTGCCAGCAGGTCGGACCGGGGGGGATTCTACGAGCAGTACTTC
TRBV18	TRBJ2-3	-	15	TRBD1	CASSSQGASTDTQYF	TGTGCCAGCTCATCACAGGGGGCTAGCACAGATACGCAGTATTTT
TRBV12-3/TRBV12-4	TRBJ1-1	-	14	-	CASSFSARVKEAFF	TGTGCCAGCAGTTTCTCGGCCAGGGTGAAGGAAGCTTTCTTT
TRBV7-8	TRBJ2-1	-	15	-	CASSLSGLSYNEQFF	TGTGCCAGCAGCTTATCGGGGCTCTCCTACAATGAGCAGTTCTTC
TRBV27	TRBJ2-3	many	15	-	CASSSRQGSTDTQYF	TGTGCCAGCAGTTCGAGGCAGGGGAGCACAGATACGCAGTATTTT
TRBV12-3/TRBV12-4	TRBJ2-1	-	15	-	CASTPPGAAANEQFF	TGTGCCAGCACCCCGCCCGGGGCCGCGGCCAATGAGCAGTTCTTC
TRBV6-2/TRBV6-3	TRBJ1-2	-	13	-	CASRRNHLYGYTF	TGTGCCAGCAGGCGGAACCATCTCTATGGCTACACCTTC
TRBV29-1	TRBJ1-1	-	13	TRBD1	CSVETGENTEAFF	TGCAGCGTAGAGACAGGGGAGAACACTGAAGCTTTCTTT
TRBV7-9	TRBJ2-2	-	16	-	CASSLDIGRNTGELFF	TGTGCCAGCAGCTTAGATATCGGAAGGAACACCGGGGAGCTGTTTTTT
TRBV28	TRBJ1-6	few	11	-	CASARERGFHF	TGTGCCAGCGCCCGAGAGAGGGGGTTCCACTTT
TRBV7-2	TRBJ2-2	-	17	-	CASSLRLGGGYTGELFF	TGTGCCAGCAGCCTACGACTAGGAGGGGGCTACACCGGGGAGCTGTTTTTT
TRBV12-3/TRBV12-4	TRBJ1-4	-	13	-	CASSFPANEKLFF	TGTGCCAGCAGTTTTCCGGCTAATGAAAAACTGTTTTTT
TRBV9	TRBJ2-3	-	16	-	CASSVAGGGTSDTQYF	TGTGCCAGCAGCGTAGCGGGGGGCGGGACGTCAGATACGCAGTATTTT
TRBV29-1	TRBJ2-7	-	13	TRBD1	CSVRTGGNYEQYF	TGCAGCGTTCGAACAGGGGGGAACTACGAGCAGTACTTC
TRBV10-3	TRBJ2-2	-	14	-	CAISESETRGELFF	TGTGCCATCAGTGAGTCTGAGACACGCGGGGAGCTGTTTTTT
TRBV7-8	TRBJ1-1	many	14	-	CASSYRAGSTEAFF	TGTGCCAGCAGTTACCGTGCGGGCAGCACTGAAGCTTTCTTT
TRBV29-1	TRBJ2-7	-	11	-	CSAAIRSQQYF	TGCAGCGCAGCCATACGGTCCCAGCAGTACTTC
TRBV4-3	TRBJ1-2	few	15	-	CASSQDPTGNYGYTF	TGCGCCAGCAGCCAAGACCCCACAGGCAACTATGGCTACACCTTC
TRBV5-1	TRBJ2-3	few	14	-	CASSFPGSTDTQYF	TGCGCCAGCAGCTTTCCAGGCTCCACAGATACGCAGTATTTT
TRBV20-1	TRBJ2-1	many	13	-	CSALEGRNNEQFF	TGCAGTGCTTTAGAGGGTCGTAACAATGAGCAGTTCTTC
TRBV29-1	TRBJ2-7	-	13	-	CSVAEYRVDEQYF	TGCAGCGTTGCGGAGTACAGGGTTGACGAGCAGTACTTC
TRBV12-3/TRBV12-4	TRBJ2-3	few	11	TRBD1	CASSTGTGECF	TGTGCCAGCAGCACCGGGACAGGGGAGTGTTTT
TRBV5-4	TRBJ2-1	-	12	-	CASSSVGDEQFF	TGTGCCAGCAGCTCCGTGGGCGATGAGCAGTTCTTC
TRBV5-6	TRBJ1-4	-	13	-	CASSLGQREKLFF	TGTGCCAGCAGCTTGGGGCAGAGGGAAAAACTGTTTTTT
TRBV7-3	TRBJ2-5	-	15	-	CASSLGGDLQETQYF	TGTGCCAGCAGCTTAGGCGGGGACTTACAAGAGACCCAGTACTTC
TRBV3-1	TRBJ2-7	-	16	TRBD2	CASSQASGGLPYEQYF	TGTGCCAGCAGCCAGGCTAGCGGGGGGTTGCCCTACGAGCAGTACTTC
TRBV7-6	TRBJ1-6	few	14	-	CASSFNNGGSPLHF	TGTGCCAGCAGCTTCAACAACGGGGGTTCACCCCTCCACTTT
TRBV7-2	TRBJ2-1	few	14	-	CASSRGGAENEQFF	TGTGCCAGCAGCCGCGGGGGCGCCGAGAATGAGCAGTTCTTC
TRBV7-2	TRBJ2-3	-	17	TRBD2	CASTHRSSGGVRDTQYF	TGTGCCAGCACCCATCGTTCTAGCGGGGGTGTCCGGGATACGCAGTATTTT
TRBV5-6	TRBJ2-1	few	15	-	CASSLAVSSYNEQFF	TGTGCCAGCAGCTTGGCCGTAAGCTCCTACAATGAGCAGTTCTTC
TRBV12-5	TRBJ1-3	few	12	-	CARRGTGNTIYF	TGTGCTAGGCGGGGAACTGGAAACACCATATATTTT
TRBV12-3/TRBV12-4	TRBJ1-4	-	15	-	CASSFAWQDSEKLFF	TGTGCCAGCAGTTTCGCGTGGCAGGACAGTGAAAAACTGTTTTTT
TRBV6-5	TRBJ2-5	-	14	-	CASSSPVGVPAQYF	TGTGCCAGCAGTAGCCCCGTCGGGGTCCCAGCCCAGTACTTC
TRBV7-2	TRBJ1-6	-	16	-	CASSSPRGSYNSPLHF	TGTGCCAGCAGCTCCCCCAGGGGTTCCTATAATTCACCCCTCCACTTT
TRBV9	TRBJ1-4	-	16	TRBD1	CASSVGQGDYNEKLFF	TGTGCCAGCAGCGTGGGACAGGGGGATTATAATGAAAAACTGTTTTTT
TRBV7-9	TRBJ2-5	many	13	-	CASSRDNQETQYF	TGTGCCAGCAGCAGGGACAACCAAGAGACCCAGTACTTC
TRBV2	TRBJ2-1	-	14	-	CASGRDTPRDEQFF	TGTGCCTCAGGGAGGGACACGCCCCGGGATGAGCAGTTCTTC
TRBV6-2/TRBV6-3	TRBJ1-2	-	15	-	CASSSPGGGNYGYTF	TGTGCCAGCAGTTCTCCCGGCGGGGGCAACTATGGCTACACCTTC
TRBV29-1	TRBJ2-2	-	12	-	CSVLSLPGELFF	TGCAGCGTACTATCCCTTCCCGGGGAGCTGTTTTTT
TRBV6-6	TRBJ2-6	-	16	-	CASRQGWDDGANVLTF	TGTGCCAGCCGCCAGGGGTGGGACGATGGGGCCAACGTCCTGACTTTC
TRBV6-5	TRBJ1-2	-	14	TRBD1	CASSYGQAGYGYTF	TGTGCCAGCAGTTACGGACAGGCGGGGTATGGCTACACCTTC
TRBV10-3	TRBJ1-3	-	15	-	CAISDPGTSGNTIYF	TGTGCCATCAGTGATCCGGGCACCTCTGGAAACACCATATATTTT